Each of the 21 T cell receptor beta chains below was sequenced from the same sample in a study of T cell changes during pregnancy in multiple sclerosis. Method: immunoSEQ multiplex PCR; TCRdb's copy keeps in-frame clones and lacks some. The data show roughly 79,000 clones, about 94% seen once. This sample comprised peripheral blood, obtained in the second trimester of pregnancy. The receptors shown here come from a female donor in good health, enrolled as a control in a pregnancy study.

The V call is TRBV12-5, the J call TRBJ2-3; 10 bases are shared with TRBD2. CDR3 length: 18 residues. J gave up 2 bases and V 0 bases, and 8 bases lay outside the gene matches. CDR1 is LGHNT, CDR2 FRNRAP, per germline. The CDR3 coding sequence is TGTGCTAGTGGTTTGGTAGCACTAGCGGGGACAAACACAGATACGCAGTATTTT. Translation gives CASGLVALAGTNTDTQYF.

This rearrangement joins TRBV4-1 to TRBJ1-2; TRBD1 might be the D (6 bases). Germline lookup yields CDR1 MGHRA and CDR2 YSYEKL. Deletions cut 3 bases from V and 4 bases from J, with 12 bases between. There are 14 residues in the CDR3. CDR3 bases: TGCGCCAGCAGCCAGTCAGGGGTGAGCTATGGCTACACCTTC. Protein: CASSQSGVSYGYTF.

The chain has TRBV7-8 and TRBJ1-2; D gene uncertain. The germline gives CDR1 SGHVS, CDR2 FQNEAQ. The CDR3 contains 12 residues. The V and J ends lost 5 bases and 9 bases respectively, with 13 bases between them. CDR3 in DNA: TGTGCCAGCAGCCCAACTACGGGTCGCTACACCTTC. Its protein product is CASSPTTGRYTF. Based on the CDR3 plus reference TRBV7-8 and TRBJ1-2, the full variable domain is GAGVSQSPRYKVAKRGQDVALRCDPISGHVSLFWYQQALGQGPEFLTYFQNEAQLDKSGLPSDRFFAERPEGSVSTLKIQRTQQEDSAVYLCASSPTTGRYTFGSGTRLTVV.

V is TRBV6-5 and J is TRBJ2-7, with D perhaps matching TRBD2 (7 bases). The germline V gene has CDR1 MNHEY and CDR2 SVGAGI. CDR3 length: 16 amino acids. V lost 0 bases and J 5 bases, leaving 17 bases between the germline ends. The CDR3 reads CASSYSPSGGRHEQYF. In DNA form, the CDR3 reads TGTGCCAGCAGTTACTCTCCCTCGGGGGGCCGGCACGAGCAGTACTTC.

There are a few counts of this clone. The chain recombines TRBV7-9 with TRBJ1-1; possibly TRBD1 for D (6 bases). Per the germline V gene, CDR1 is SEHNR and CDR2 is FQNEAQ (reference sequence). This CDR3 spans 12 amino acids. Trimming took off 3 bases at V and 11 bases at J, with 13 bases between the two ends. The CDR3 region is CASSFSGERAFF. The CDR3 region has the DNA TGTGCCAGCAGCTTCTCAGGGGAAAGGGCTTTCTTT.

The V call is TRBV2, the J call TRBJ2-7, with 9 positions matching TRBD1. The V gene's germline CDR1 is SNHLY and CDR2 FYNNEI. With V trimmed by 7 bases and J by 6 bases, 7 bases remained unmatched. This CDR3 has 13 residues. Written as DNA, the CDR3 is TGTGCCAGCACTATAGGGACAGGGCCCGAGCAGTACTTC. Its protein product is CASTIGTGPEQYF.

V usage is TRBV5-4 and J usage is TRBJ2-1, with TRBD2 as a possible D gene (7 bases). The V end was cut by 0 bases, the J end by 7 bases, with 14 bases between. Germline values: CDR1 SGHNT, CDR2 YYREEE (reference sequence). The CDR3 is made up of 15 amino acids. CDR3 in amino acids: CASSLEGGARNEQFF. CDR3 DNA sequence: TGTGCCAGCAGCTTGGAGGGGGGGGCGCGGAATGAGCAGTTCTTC.

The rearrangement uses TRBV4-3 and TRBJ1-3; D unresolved. CDR3 length: 16 amino acids. V dropped 4 bases and J dropped 1 base, with 14 bases sitting between them. Germline V gene sequence: CDR1 LGHNA, CDR2 YSLEER. The chain's CDR3 is CASSPYHRGSGNTIYF. CDR3 coding DNA: TGCGCCAGCAGCCCATACCACCGGGGTTCTGGAAACACCATATATTTT.

V gene TRBV29-1 combines with J gene TRBJ2-1, with 8 nucleotides matching TRBD2. The CDR3 extends over 15 amino acids. After removal of 7 bases from V and 5 bases from J, the junction contained 13 bases not matched to a gene. Per germline, CDR1 SQVTM and CDR2 ANQGSEA. CDR3 residues: CSGSGGGSSDNEQFF. In DNA, the CDR3 is TGCAGCGGGAGCGGGGGAGGGAGTTCGGACAATGAGCAGTTCTTC.

This chain connects TRBV19 to TRBJ1-1; D remains ambiguous. Trimming shortened V by 0 bases and J by 8 bases, and 7 bases separated the two germline ends. The CDR3 length is 12 residues. Per the germline V gene, CDR1 is LNHDA and CDR2 is SQIVND (reference sequence). The CDR3 region has the DNA TGTGCCAGTAGTATAGATTACGGGGAAGCTTTCTTT. Translated: CASSIDYGEAFF.

This chain links TRBV27 with TRBJ1-2, with D hard to call. The germline CDR1 and CDR2 sequences are MNHEY and SMNVEV (reference sequence). Between the trimmed V and J ends, which lost 5 bases and 0 bases, there was a span of 19 bases. The CDR3 covers 17 residues. The CDR3 spells CASSLKPTVEANYGYTF. CDR3 sequence (DNA): TGTGCCAGCAGTCTAAAACCGACCGTTGAGGCTAACTATGGCTACACCTTC.

This chain uses TRBV19 with TRBJ2-4; TRBD1 agrees at 7 bases. V lost 5 bases, J lost 10 bases, and 2 bases stayed unmatched. The CDR3 sequence is 11 residues long. Germline V gives CDR1 LNHDA, CDR2 SQIVND (reference sequence). CDR3 coding DNA: TGTGCCAGTAGTGCGACAGGGATTCAGTACTTC. Translated, it gives CASSATGIQYF.

The V and J genes are TRBV27 and TRBJ2-7; 12 bases agree with TRBD1. This CDR3 is built from 15 residues. The germline gives CDR1 MNHEY, CDR2 SMNVEV (reference sequence). V lost 6 bases, J lost 2 bases, and 5 bases stayed unmatched. CDR3 DNA sequence: TGTGCCAGCAGATGGGACAGGGGGCCCCCCTACGAGCAGTACTTC. As protein: CASRWDRGPPYEQYF.

The gene calls are TRBV6-1 and TRBJ1-1, with 7 bases lining up with TRBD1. Germline lookup yields CDR1 MNHNS and CDR2 SASEGT. CDR3 length equals 14 residues. J was trimmed by 6 bases and V by 1 base; bases with no gene match: 5. The CDR3 loop reads CASSEGQGASEAFF. The CDR3 nucleotides read TGTGCCAGCAGTGAAGGACAGGGCGCCTCTGAAGCTTTCTTT.

This chain connects TRBV19 to TRBJ2-7; 8 bases match TRBD1. Germline CDR1 is LNHDA and CDR2 is SQIVND (reference sequence). With 7 bases clipped from V and 3 bases from J, the junction kept 8 bases outside the gene matches. This CDR3 spans 14 amino acids. The CDR3 protein is CASKTGTGDYEQYF. For the CDR3, the DNA is TGTGCCAGTAAGACCGGGACAGGCGACTACGAGCAGTACTTC.

The genes are TRBV2 and TRBJ1-1, with TRBD1 as a possible D gene (5 bases). The germline V gene has CDR1 SNHLY and CDR2 FYNNEI. Trimming stripped 5 bases from V and 3 bases from J, with 13 bases between. The CDR3 sequence is 14 residues long. This CDR3 reads CASSRTPRDTEAFF. Here the CDR3 DNA reads TGTGCCAGCAGTAGGACACCCCGTGACACTGAAGCTTTCTTT.

The chain joins TRBV9 to TRBJ2-1, with 12 bases matching TRBD2. Germline CDR1 is SGDLS and CDR2 is YYNGEE. The CDR3 contains 18 residues. J lost 2 bases, V lost 0 bases, and 6 bases had no gene match. In nucleotides, the CDR3 is TGTGCCAGCAGCGTAGCTGGGACTAGCGGGCCGCCCTACAATGAGCAGTTCTTC. Translating gives CASSVAGTSGPPYNEQFF. Full variable domain (missing parts from reference TRBV9 and TRBJ2-1): DSGVTQTPKHLITATGQRVTLRCSPRSGDLSVYWYQQSLDQGLQFLIQYYNGEERAKGNILERFSAQQFPDLHSELNLSSLELGDSALYFCASSVAGTSGPPYNEQFFGPGTRLTVL.

V is TRBV4-2 and J is TRBJ1-5; no firm D call. Between the trimmed V and J ends, which lost 1 base and 6 bases, there was a span of 16 bases. CDR1 is LGHNA and CDR2 is YNFKEQ in the germline V gene. The CDR3 length is 16 residues. This chain's CDR3 is CASSQGDEGAGQPQHF. The CDR3 nucleotides are TGTGCCAGCAGCCAAGGGGATGAGGGTGCAGGTCAGCCCCAGCATTTT.

The V and J genes are TRBV7-9 and TRBJ2-3; possibly TRBD2 for D (6 bases). Germline lookup yields CDR1 SEHNR and CDR2 FQNEAQ (reference sequence). The germline V and J ends were trimmed by 1 base and 5 bases, with 16 bases remaining between them. The CDR3 is made up of 16 amino acids. Here the CDR3 reads CASSLELAPTRDTQYF. The CDR3 DNA sequence: TGTGCCAGCAGCTTAGAACTAGCCCCTACAAGAGATACGCAGTATTTT.

This clone was seen just once. The chain uses TRBV4-1 and TRBJ2-7; D may be TRBD1 (5 bases). Germline V gene data show CDR1 as MGHRA and CDR2 as YSYEKL. The CDR3 is 16 amino acids. The V and J ends lost 1 base and 1 base respectively, with 14 bases between them. For the CDR3, the DNA is TGCGCCAGCAGCCAAGGGGTGGCAGGGTTTTCCTACGAGCAGTACTTC. Translating gives CASSQGVAGFSYEQYF.

The chain carries TRBV7-9 and TRBJ2-5, with 7 nucleotides matching TRBD1. V shed 6 bases and J 3 bases; nucleotides not matched to a gene: 7. Germline V CDR1 and CDR2: SEHNR, FQNEAQ (reference sequence). The CDR3 sequence is 14 residues long. The CDR3 loop reads CASSHAGTEETQYF. CDR3 coding DNA: TGTGCCAGCAGTCATGCCGGGACAGAAGAGACCCAGTACTTC. The full variable domain, completed using reference TRBV7-9 and TRBJ2-5, is DTGVSQNPRHKITKRGQNVTFRCDPISEHNRLYWYRQTLGQGPEFLTYFQNEAQLEKSRLLSDRFSAERPKGSFSTLEIQRTEQGDSAMYLCASSHAGTEETQYFGPGTRLLVL.